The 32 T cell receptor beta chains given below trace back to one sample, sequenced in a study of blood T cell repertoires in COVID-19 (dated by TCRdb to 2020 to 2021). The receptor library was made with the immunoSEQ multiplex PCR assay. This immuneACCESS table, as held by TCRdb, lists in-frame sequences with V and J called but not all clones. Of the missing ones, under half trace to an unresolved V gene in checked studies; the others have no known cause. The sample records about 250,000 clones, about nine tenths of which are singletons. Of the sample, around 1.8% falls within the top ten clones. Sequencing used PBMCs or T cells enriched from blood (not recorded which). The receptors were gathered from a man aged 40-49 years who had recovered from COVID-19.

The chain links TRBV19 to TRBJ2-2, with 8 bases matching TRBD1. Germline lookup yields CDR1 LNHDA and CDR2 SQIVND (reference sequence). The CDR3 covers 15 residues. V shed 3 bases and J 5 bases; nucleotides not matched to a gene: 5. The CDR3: CASSITGGETGELFF. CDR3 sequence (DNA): TGTGCCAGTAGTATCACAGGGGGAGAGACCGGGGAGCTGTTTTTT.

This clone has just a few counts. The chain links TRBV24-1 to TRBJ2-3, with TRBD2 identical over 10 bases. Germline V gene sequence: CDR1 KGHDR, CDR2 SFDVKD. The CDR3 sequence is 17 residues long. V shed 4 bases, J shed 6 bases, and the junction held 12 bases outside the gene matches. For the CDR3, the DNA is TGTGCCACCAGTGAGAGGACTAGCGGCACCCCTGGGGATACGCAGTATTTT. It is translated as CATSERTSGTPGDTQYF.

The CDR3 sequence: CASSLGQGAETQYF. The DNA of the CDR3 is TGTGCCAGCAGCCTGGGACAGGGGGCTGAGACCCAGTACTTC. The chain couples TRBV6-5 to TRBJ2-5, with 12 bases fitting TRBD1. Looked up from germline, CDR1 is MNHEY and CDR2 is SVGAGI. This CDR3 is 14 amino acids long. The J segment lost 5 bases and the V segment lost 6 bases, leaving 4 bases of the junction unmatched.

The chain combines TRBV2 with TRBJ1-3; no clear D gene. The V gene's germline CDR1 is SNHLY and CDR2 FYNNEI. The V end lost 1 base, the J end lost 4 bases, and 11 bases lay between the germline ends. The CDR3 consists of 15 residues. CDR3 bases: TGTGCCAGCAGTGAAGAAACTTTAGCAGGAAACACCATATATTTT. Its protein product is CASSEETLAGNTIYF. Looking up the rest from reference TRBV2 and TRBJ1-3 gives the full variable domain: EPEVTQTPSHQVTQMGQEVILRCVPISNHLYFYWYRQILGQKVEFLVSFYNNEISEKSEIFDDQFSVERPDGSNFTLKIRSTKLEDSAMYFCASSEETLAGNTIYFGEGSWLTVV.

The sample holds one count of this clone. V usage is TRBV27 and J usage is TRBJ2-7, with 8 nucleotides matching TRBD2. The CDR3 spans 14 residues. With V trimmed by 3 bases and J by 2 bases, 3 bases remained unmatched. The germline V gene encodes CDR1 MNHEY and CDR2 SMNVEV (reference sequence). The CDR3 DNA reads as TGTGCCAGCAGTTTTCGGGAGGGCACCTACGAGCAGTACTTC. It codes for CASSFREGTYEQYF.

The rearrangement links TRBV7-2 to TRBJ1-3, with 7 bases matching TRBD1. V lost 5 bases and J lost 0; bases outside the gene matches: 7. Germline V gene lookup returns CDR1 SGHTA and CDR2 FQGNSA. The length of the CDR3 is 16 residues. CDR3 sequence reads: CASSTSRDSSGNTIYF. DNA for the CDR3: TGTGCCAGCAGCACCTCTCGGGACAGCTCTGGAAACACCATATATTTT.

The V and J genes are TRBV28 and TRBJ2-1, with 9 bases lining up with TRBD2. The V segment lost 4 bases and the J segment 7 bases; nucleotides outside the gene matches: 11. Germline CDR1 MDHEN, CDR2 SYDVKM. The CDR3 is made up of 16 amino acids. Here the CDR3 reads CASSSPGGRAVNEQFF. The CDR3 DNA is TGTGCCAGCAGTTCCCCCGGCGGGAGGGCCGTAAATGAGCAGTTCTTC.

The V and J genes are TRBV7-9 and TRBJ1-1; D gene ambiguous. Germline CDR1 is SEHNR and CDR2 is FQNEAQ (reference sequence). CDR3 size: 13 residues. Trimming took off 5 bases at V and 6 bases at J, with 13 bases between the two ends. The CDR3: CASSSVTPAEAFF. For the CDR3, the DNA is TGTGCCAGCAGCAGTGTGACTCCCGCTGAAGCTTTCTTT.

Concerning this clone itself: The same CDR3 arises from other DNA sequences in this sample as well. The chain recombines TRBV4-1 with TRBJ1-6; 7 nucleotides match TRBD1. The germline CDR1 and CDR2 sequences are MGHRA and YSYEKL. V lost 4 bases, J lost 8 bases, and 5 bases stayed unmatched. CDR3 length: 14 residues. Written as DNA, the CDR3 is TGCGCCAGCAGCCTAGGGACAGAGTATTCACCCCTCCACTTT. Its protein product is CASSLGTEYSPLHF.

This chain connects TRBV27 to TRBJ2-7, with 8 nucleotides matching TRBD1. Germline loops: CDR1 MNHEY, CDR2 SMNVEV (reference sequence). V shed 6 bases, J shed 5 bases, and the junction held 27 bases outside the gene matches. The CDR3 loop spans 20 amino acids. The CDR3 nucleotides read TGTGCCAGCAGACTTGCCCCCGGGACAGGCCCATCGTACAGGACCAACGAGCAGTACTTC. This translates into CASRLAPGTGPSYRTNEQYF.

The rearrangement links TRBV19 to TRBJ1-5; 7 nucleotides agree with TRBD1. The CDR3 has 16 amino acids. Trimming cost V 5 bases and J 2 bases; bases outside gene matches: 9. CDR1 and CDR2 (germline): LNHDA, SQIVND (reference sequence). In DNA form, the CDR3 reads TGTGCCAGTAGTCCAATACAGGGGTTGGGCAATCAGCCCCAGCATTTT. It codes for CASSPIQGLGNQPQHF.

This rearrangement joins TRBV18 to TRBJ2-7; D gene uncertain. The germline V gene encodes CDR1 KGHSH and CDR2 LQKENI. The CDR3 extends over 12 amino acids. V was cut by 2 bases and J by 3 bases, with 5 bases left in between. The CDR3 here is CASSPTNYEQYF. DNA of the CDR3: TGTGCCAGCTCACCAACTAACTACGAGCAGTACTTC. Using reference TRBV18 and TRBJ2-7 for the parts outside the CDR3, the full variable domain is NAGVMQNPRHLVRRRGQEARLRCSPMKGHSHVYWYRQLPEEGLKFMVYLQKENIIDESGMPKERFSAEFPKEGPSILRIQQVVRGDSAAYFCASSPTNYEQYFGPGTRLTVT.

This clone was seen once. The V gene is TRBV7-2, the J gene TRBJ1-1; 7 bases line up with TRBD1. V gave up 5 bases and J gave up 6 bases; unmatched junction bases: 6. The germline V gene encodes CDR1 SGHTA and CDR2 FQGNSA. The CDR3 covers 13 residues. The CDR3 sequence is CASSADREAEAFF. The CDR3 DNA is TGTGCCAGCAGCGCTGACAGGGAGGCTGAAGCTTTCTTT.

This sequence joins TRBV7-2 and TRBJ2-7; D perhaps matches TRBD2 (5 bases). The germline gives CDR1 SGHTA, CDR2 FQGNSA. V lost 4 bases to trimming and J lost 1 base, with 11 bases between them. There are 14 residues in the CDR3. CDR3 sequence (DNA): TGTGCCAGCAGCTCTGGACTTACTTCCTACGAGCAGTACTTC. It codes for CASSSGLTSYEQYF. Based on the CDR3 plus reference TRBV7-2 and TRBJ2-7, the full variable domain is GAGVSQSPSNKVTEKGKDVELRCDPISGHTALYWYRQSLGQGLEFLIYFQGNSAPDKSGLPSDRFSAERTGGSVSTLTIQRTQQEDSAVYLCASSSGLTSYEQYFGPGTRLTVT.

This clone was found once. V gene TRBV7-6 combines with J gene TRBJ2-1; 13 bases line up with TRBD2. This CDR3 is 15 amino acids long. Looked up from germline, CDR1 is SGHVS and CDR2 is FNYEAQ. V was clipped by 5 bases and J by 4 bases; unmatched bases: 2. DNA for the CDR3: TGTGCCAGCAGCCAACTAGCGGGGGGGTACAATGAGCAGTTCTTC. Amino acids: CASSQLAGGYNEQFF.

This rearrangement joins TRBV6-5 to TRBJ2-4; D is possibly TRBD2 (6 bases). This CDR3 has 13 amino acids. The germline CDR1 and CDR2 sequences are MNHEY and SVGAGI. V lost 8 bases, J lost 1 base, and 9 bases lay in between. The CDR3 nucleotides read TGTGCCAGCCGCCGGGGGGCCAAAAACATTCAGTACTTC. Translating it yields CASRRGAKNIQYF.

CDR3: CASSYRDRGPNEKLFF. The CDR3 coding sequence is TGTGCCAGCAGCTACCGGGACAGGGGCCCTAATGAAAAACTGTTTTTT. The rearrangement joins TRBV7-9 to TRBJ1-4; 10 bases match TRBD1. Germline V CDR1 and CDR2: SEHNR, FQNEAQ (reference sequence). The CDR3 sequence is 16 residues long. With 4 bases clipped from V and 3 bases from J, the junction kept 5 bases outside the gene matches. The full variable domain, in which reference TRBV7-9 and TRBJ1-4 provide the parts outside the CDR3, is DTGVSQNPRHKITKRGQNVTFRCDPISEHNRLYWYRQTLGQGPEFLTYFQNEAQLEKSRLLSDRFSAERPKGSFSTLEIQRTEQGDSAMYLCASSYRDRGPNEKLFFGSGTQLSVL.

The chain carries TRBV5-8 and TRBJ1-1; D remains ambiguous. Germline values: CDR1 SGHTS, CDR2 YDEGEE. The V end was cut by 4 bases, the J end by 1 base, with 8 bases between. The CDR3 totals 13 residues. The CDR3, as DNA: TGTGCCAGCAGCCAAGGAGGGAACACTGAAGCTTTCTTT. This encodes CASSQGGNTEAFF.

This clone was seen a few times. The CDR3 sequence: CASTGSGGYNEQFF. The CDR3 DNA sequence: TGTGCCAGCACGGGGAGCGGGGGCTACAATGAGCAGTTCTTC. The gene calls are TRBV6-5 and TRBJ2-1; 8 bases are a match to TRBD2. This CDR3 region has 14 residues. CDR1 is MNHEY and CDR2 is SVGAGI in the germline V gene. The trim removed 7 bases at V and 3 bases at J, leaving 5 bases unmatched.

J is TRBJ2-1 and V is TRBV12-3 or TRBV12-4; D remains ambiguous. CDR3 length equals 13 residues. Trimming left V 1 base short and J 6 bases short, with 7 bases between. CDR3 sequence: CASSLVSSNEQFF. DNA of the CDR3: TGTGCCAGCAGTTTAGTGAGCTCCAATGAGCAGTTCTTC.

The CDR3, as DNA: TGTGCCAGCAGGGTACAGGGCGCCACTGAAGCTTTCTTT. Translated, it gives CASRVQGATEAFF. The V call is TRBV2, the J call TRBJ1-1; a possible D gene is TRBD1 (6 bases). V lost 6 bases and J lost 4, with 12 bases in between. Per germline, CDR1 SNHLY and CDR2 FYNNEI. The CDR3 spans 13 residues.

The CDR3 DNA reads TGTGCCATCAACCCGGACAGGGAAGGTTCACCCCTCCACTTT. Its translation is CAINPDREGSPLHF. The chain employs TRBV10-3 and TRBJ1-6; 8 nucleotides match TRBD1. CDR3 length: 14 amino acids. With V trimmed by 7 bases and J by 9 bases, 8 bases remained unmatched. In germline, CDR1 is ENHRY, CDR2 SYGVKD.

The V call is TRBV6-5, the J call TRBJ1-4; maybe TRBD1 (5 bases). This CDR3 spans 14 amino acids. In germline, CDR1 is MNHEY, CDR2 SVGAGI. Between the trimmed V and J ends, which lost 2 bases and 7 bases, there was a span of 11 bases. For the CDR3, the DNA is TGTGCCAGCAGTTACGGGGGGAAAGGTGAAAAACTGTTTTTT. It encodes CASSYGGKGEKLFF.

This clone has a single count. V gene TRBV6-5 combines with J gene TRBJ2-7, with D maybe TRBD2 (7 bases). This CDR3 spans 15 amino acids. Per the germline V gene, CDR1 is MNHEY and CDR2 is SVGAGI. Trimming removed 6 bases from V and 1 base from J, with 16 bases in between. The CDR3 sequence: CASRDPGGLSYEQYF. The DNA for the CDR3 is TGTGCCAGCAGGGACCCCGGGGGGCTATCCTACGAGCAGTACTTC.

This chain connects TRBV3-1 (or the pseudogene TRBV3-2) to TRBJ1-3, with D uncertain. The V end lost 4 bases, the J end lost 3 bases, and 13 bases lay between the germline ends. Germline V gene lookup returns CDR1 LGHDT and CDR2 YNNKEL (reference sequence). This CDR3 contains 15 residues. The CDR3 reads CASSPFRGYGNTIYF. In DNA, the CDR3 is TGTGCCAGCAGCCCCTTCCGGGGTTATGGAAACACCATATATTTT.

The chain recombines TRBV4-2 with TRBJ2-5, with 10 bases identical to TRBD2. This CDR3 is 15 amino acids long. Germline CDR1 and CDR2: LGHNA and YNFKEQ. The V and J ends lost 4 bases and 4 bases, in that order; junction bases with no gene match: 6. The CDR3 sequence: CASSPGLALGETQYF. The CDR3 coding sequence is TGTGCCAGCAGCCCGGGACTAGCGCTGGGAGAGACCCAGTACTTC.

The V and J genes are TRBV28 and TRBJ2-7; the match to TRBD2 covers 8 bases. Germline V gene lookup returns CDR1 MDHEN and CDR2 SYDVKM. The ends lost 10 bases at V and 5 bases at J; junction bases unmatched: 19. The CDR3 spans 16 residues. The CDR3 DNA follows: TGTGCCACAAAGAAACGGGGGGGCTATCCTGTCGACGAGCAGTACTTC. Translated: CATKKRGGYPVDEQYF.

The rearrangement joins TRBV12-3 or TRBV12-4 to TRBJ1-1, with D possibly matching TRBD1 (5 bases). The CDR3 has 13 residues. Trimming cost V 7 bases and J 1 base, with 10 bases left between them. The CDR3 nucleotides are TGTGCCAGCAAAAAAGACAGGAACACTGAAGCTTTCTTT. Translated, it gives CASKKDRNTEAFF.

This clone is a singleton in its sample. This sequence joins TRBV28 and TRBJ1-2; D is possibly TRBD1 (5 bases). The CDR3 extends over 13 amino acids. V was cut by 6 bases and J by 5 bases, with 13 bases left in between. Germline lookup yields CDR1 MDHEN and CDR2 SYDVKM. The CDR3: CASSPGGIYGYTF. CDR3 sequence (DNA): TGTGCCAGCAGCCCCGGGGGGATTTATGGCTACACCTTC.

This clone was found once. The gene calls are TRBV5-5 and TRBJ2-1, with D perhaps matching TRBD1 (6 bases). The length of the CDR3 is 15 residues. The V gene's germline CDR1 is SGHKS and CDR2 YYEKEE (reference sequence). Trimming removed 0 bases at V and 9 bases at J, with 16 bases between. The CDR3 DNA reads TGTGCCAGCAGCTTGGGGGCAGGGGTCGATGTTGAGCAGTTCTTC. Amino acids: CASSLGAGVDVEQFF.

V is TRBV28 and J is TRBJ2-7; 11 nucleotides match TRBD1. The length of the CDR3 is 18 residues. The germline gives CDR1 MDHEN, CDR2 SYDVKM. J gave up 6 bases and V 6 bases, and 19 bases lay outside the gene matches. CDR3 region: CASSLGQGAQAVWSEQYF. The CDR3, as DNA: TGTGCCAGCAGCCTCGGACAGGGGGCTCAAGCGGTTTGGAGCGAGCAGTACTTC.

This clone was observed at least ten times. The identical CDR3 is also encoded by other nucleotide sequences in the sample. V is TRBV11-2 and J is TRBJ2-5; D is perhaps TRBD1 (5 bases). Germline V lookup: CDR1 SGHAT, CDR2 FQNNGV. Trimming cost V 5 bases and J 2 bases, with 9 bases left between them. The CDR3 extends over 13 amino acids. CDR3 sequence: CASSRDRQETQYF. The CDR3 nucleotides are TGTGCCAGCAGCCGTGACAGACAAGAGACCCAGTACTTC.